The 21 T cell receptor beta chains below come from one sample, sequenced in a study of blood T cell repertoires in COVID-19. TCRdb's table, derived via immunoSEQ multiplex PCR, lists solely in-frame clones and lacks some. Among fewer than 150,000 clones listed, 75% to 90% were seen once. The sequencing sample was made of PBMCs or T cells enriched from blood (not recorded which). The receptors were sampled from a young man who had recovered from COVID-19.

The genes are TRBV11-2 and TRBJ1-1; the D gene is possibly TRBD1 (6 bases). Between the trimmed V and J ends, which lost 0 bases and 4 bases, there was a span of 15 bases. This CDR3 has 16 amino acids. Germline assignment: CDR1 SGHAT and CDR2 FQNNGV. Here the CDR3 DNA reads TGTGCCAGCAGCTTAGATTCCAGGGGTATGGGCACTGAAGCTTTCTTT. It codes for CASSLDSRGMGTEAFF. The entire variable domain, with the rest obtained from reference TRBV11-2 and TRBJ1-1, is as follows: EAGVAQSPRYKIIEKRQSVAFWCNPISGHATLYWYQQILGQGPKLLIQFQNNGVVDDSQLPKDRFSAERLKGVDSTLKIQPAKLEDSAVYLCASSLDSRGMGTEAFFGQGTRLTVV.

The chain employs TRBV14 and TRBJ2-3, with 8 bases aligning to TRBD2. V shed 2 bases and J 0 bases; nucleotides not matched to a gene: 4. Looked up from germline, CDR1 is SGHDN and CDR2 is FVKESK. This CDR3 spans 16 amino acids. In DNA form, the CDR3 reads TGTGCCAGCAGCCAAAGGGTAGCGGGGAGCACAGATACGCAGTATTTT. Protein: CASSQRVAGSTDTQYF. The variable domain in full, completed from reference TRBV14 and TRBJ2-3, reads EAGVTQFPSHSVIEKGQTVTLRCDPISGHDNLYWYRRVMGKEIKFLLHFVKESKQDESGMPNNRFLAERTGGTYSTLKVQPAELEDSGVYFCASSQRVAGSTDTQYFGPGTRLTVL.

This clone was seen just once. The gene calls are TRBV5-1 and TRBJ1-2; the D gene is possibly TRBD1 (5 bases). Germline V lookup: CDR1 SGHRS, CDR2 YFSETQ. The CDR3 length is 15 residues. The V gene lost 0 bases and the J gene lost 6 bases, with 15 bases spanning the gap. Here the CDR3 reads CASSLVSGFINGYTF. CDR3 nucleotide sequence: TGCGCCAGCAGCTTGGTTTCAGGGTTTATCAATGGCTACACCTTC.

J is TRBJ2-1 and V is TRBV6-2 or TRBV6-3; TRBD1 is a possible D gene (5 bases). Trimming pared 5 bases from V and 5 bases from J, leaving 7 bases between. CDR1 MNHEY and CDR2 SVGEGT come from the germline V gene. The CDR3 contains 12 residues. CDR3 protein: CASSQGNNEQFF. As DNA, the CDR3 is TGTGCCAGCAGTCAGGGAAACAATGAGCAGTTCTTC.

In nucleotides, the CDR3 is TGTGCCAGCAGCTACCGGGACAGGGCTGGCTACACCTTC. Translated: CASSYRDRAGYTF. J is TRBJ1-2 and V is TRBV11-2; TRBD1 agrees at 9 bases. With V trimmed by 4 bases and J by 7 bases, 4 bases remained unmatched. This CDR3 region has 13 residues. Per germline, CDR1 SGHAT and CDR2 FQNNGV.

This clone came up once. V usage is TRBV6-5 and J usage is TRBJ1-1; TRBD1 might be the D (5 bases). V lost 4 bases to trimming and J lost 1 base, with 16 bases between them. Germline V lookup: CDR1 MNHEY, CDR2 SVGAGI. The CDR3 extends over 16 amino acids. This chain's CDR3 is CASSWSEGGANTEAFF. CDR3 DNA sequence: TGTGCCAGCAGTTGGTCCGAGGGAGGGGCGAACACTGAAGCTTTCTTT.

This chain links TRBV5-1 with TRBJ2-3, with TRBD1 matching over 7 bases. V shed 8 bases and J 0 bases; nucleotides not matched to a gene: 12. Germline lookup yields CDR1 SGHRS and CDR2 YFSETQ. The CDR3 runs to 16 residues. This CDR3 reads CASKTLQGVSTDTQYF. In nucleotides, the CDR3 is TGCGCCAGTAAGACACTCCAGGGGGTGAGCACAGATACGCAGTATTTT.

The chain employs TRBV18 and TRBJ2-2, with 8 bases that match TRBD1. J lost 6 bases, V lost 2 bases, and 11 bases had no gene match. The CDR3 sequence is 17 residues long. Germline-derived CDR1 and CDR2 are KGHSH and LQKENI. The CDR3 sequence: CASSPYLSGQGSGELFF. The CDR3 nucleotides read TGTGCCAGCTCACCATATCTTAGCGGACAGGGCTCCGGGGAGCTGTTTTTT.

The V and J genes are TRBV5-1 and TRBJ1-2; possible D gene TRBD1, 5 bases. Germline CDR1 and CDR2: SGHRS and YFSETQ. The CDR3 loop spans 14 amino acids. Trimming removed 0 bases from V and 4 bases from J, with 10 bases in between. In nucleotides, the CDR3 is TGCGCCAGCAGCTTGGAGGGGACTCTCTATGGCTACACCTTC. This codes for CASSLEGTLYGYTF.

The chain combines TRBV3-1 (or the pseudogene TRBV3-2) with TRBJ2-7; TRBD2 matches 7 bases. J lost 3 bases, V lost 1 base, and 6 bases had no gene match. The CDR3 covers 15 residues. CDR1 LGHDT and CDR2 YNNKEL come from the germline V gene (reference sequence). The CDR3, as DNA: TGTGCCAGCAGCCAAGGGAGCGGGGCATTCTACGAGCAGTACGTC. Its translation: CASSQGSGAFYEQYV.

The chain is built from TRBV7-9 and TRBJ2-3, with D perhaps matching TRBD2 (6 bases). With 5 bases removed from V and 8 bases from J, the gap between germline ends came to 17 bases. Per germline, CDR1 SEHNR and CDR2 FQNEAQ (reference sequence). The CDR3 consists of 14 residues. DNA for the CDR3: TGTGCCAGCAGCGCTGGGACTGGACATGTTACGCAGTATTTT. This translates into CASSAGTGHVTQYF. Drawing the rest from reference TRBV7-9 and TRBJ2-3, the complete variable domain is DTGVSQNPRHKITKRGQNVTFRCDPISEHNRLYWYRQTLGQGPEFLTYFQNEAQLEKSRLLSDRFSAERPKGSFSTLEIQRTEQGDSAMYLCASSAGTGHVTQYFGPGTRLTVL.

The V gene is TRBV30, the J gene TRBJ2-7, with 12 bases identical to TRBD2. Germline assignment: CDR1 GTSNPN and CDR2 SVGIG (reference sequence). This CDR3 has 16 amino acids. The V segment lost 1 base and the J segment 6 bases; nucleotides outside the gene matches: 10. The CDR3 nucleotides are TGTGCCTGGAGTGGACTAGCGGGAGTCGTGTCGGGCGAGCAGTACTTC. It translates to CAWSGLAGVVSGEQYF. The full variable domain, with the rest looked up from reference TRBV30 and TRBJ2-7, is SQTIHQWPATLVQPVGSPLSLECTVEGTSNPNLYWYRQAAGRGLQLLFYSVGIGQISSEVPQNLSASRPQDRQFILSSKKLLLSDSGFYLCAWSGLAGVVSGEQYFGPGTRLTVT.

CDR3 nucleotides: TGTGCCAGCTCACCACTTCAGAGCGGGAGTTCCGGGGCCAACGTCCTGACTTTC. Translating it yields CASSPLQSGSSGANVLTF. The J gene is TRBJ2-6, the V gene TRBV18, with 8 bases matching TRBD2. CDR1 is KGHSH, CDR2 LQKENI, per germline. J gave up 4 bases and V 1 base, and 9 bases lay outside the gene matches. This CDR3 has 18 residues.

This chain uses TRBV29-1 with TRBJ2-1; 8 positions agree with TRBD2. Germline V gene data show CDR1 as SQVTM and CDR2 as ANQGSEA. The CDR3 length is 13 residues. The V and J ends lost 7 bases and 7 bases, in that order; junction bases with no gene match: 9. Here the CDR3 reads CSAGSGRGNEQFF. The CDR3 region has the DNA TGCAGCGCCGGAAGCGGGAGAGGGAATGAGCAGTTCTTC.

This clone was observed a few times. The chain combines TRBV3-1 (or the pseudogene TRBV3-2) with TRBJ2-7; TRBD1 matches at 7 bases. The germline V gene has CDR1 LGHDT and CDR2 YNNKEL (reference sequence). The CDR3 is made up of 16 amino acids. With V trimmed by 1 base and J by 6 bases, 12 bases remained unmatched. The CDR3 coding sequence is TGTGCCAGCAGCCAAGGTGCAGGGGGTCACTATGGCGAGCAGTACTTC. Translated: CASSQGAGGHYGEQYF.

The CDR3 region has the DNA TGCAGCGTTGAAGGGGCTAGCCCCTCCTACAATGAGCAGTTCTTC. Its translation: CSVEGASPSYNEQFF. The V gene is TRBV29-1, the J gene TRBJ2-1; the D gene is possibly TRBD2 (5 bases). Trimming left V 1 base short and J 0 bases short, with 10 bases between. The CDR3 runs 15 residues. Germline lookup yields CDR1 SQVTM and CDR2 ANQGSEA.

J is TRBJ1-6 and V is TRBV19; D not certain. Trimming shortened V by 6 bases and J by 0 bases, and 6 bases separated the two germline ends. The CDR3 totals 14 residues. Germline assignment: CDR1 LNHDA and CDR2 SQIVND (reference sequence). In DNA, the CDR3 is TGTGCCAGTAGCCGAGACTCCTATAATTCACCCCTCCACTTT. Translating it yields CASSRDSYNSPLHF.

This clone occurred a few times. This chain connects TRBV7-3 to TRBJ1-1, with TRBD1 as a possible D gene (6 bases). Germline V gene sequence: CDR1 SGHTA, CDR2 FQGTGA. The CDR3 contains 14 residues. Trimming pared 5 bases from V and 0 bases from J, leaving 10 bases between. The CDR3 coding sequence is TGTGCCAGCAGCCCTACAGGGATGAACACTGAAGCTTTCTTT. Its translation is CASSPTGMNTEAFF.

This clone was recorded once. DNA for the CDR3: TGTGCCAGCAGCTTAGGTGGGACAGGGCCCTTAGCTAACTATGGCTACACCTTC. It encodes CASSLGGTGPLANYGYTF. The chain links TRBV7-2 to TRBJ1-2, with TRBD1 matching 9 bases. V lost 1 base to trimming and J lost 0 bases; unmatched junction nucleotides: 9. This CDR3 spans 18 amino acids. Germline CDR1 SGHTA, CDR2 FQGNSA. Looking up the rest from reference TRBV7-2 and TRBJ1-2 gives the full variable domain: GAGVSQSPSNKVTEKGKDVELRCDPISGHTALYWYRQSLGQGLEFLIYFQGNSAPDKSGLPSDRFSAERTGGSVSTLTIQRTQQEDSAVYLCASSLGGTGPLANYGYTFGSGTRLTVV.

The rearrangement links TRBV5-1 to TRBJ1-1; D not certain. Germline V gives CDR1 SGHRS, CDR2 YFSETQ. Between the trimmed V and J ends, which lost 1 base and 0 bases, there was a span of 10 bases. The CDR3 has 15 amino acids. The CDR3 is CASSLSGELNTEAFF. Written as DNA, the CDR3 is TGCGCCAGCAGCTTGAGCGGGGAATTGAACACTGAAGCTTTCTTT.

The rearrangement links TRBV5-4 to TRBJ2-5, with 11 positions matching TRBD2. The V gene end was trimmed by 1 base and the J gene end by 1 base; junction bases not matched to a gene: 3. Germline CDR1 reads SGHNT; CDR2 reads YYREEE (reference sequence). CDR3 length: 16 residues. The CDR3 coding sequence is TGTGCCAGCAGCTTGCCTAGCGGGGGGTTCCAAGAGACCCAGTACTTC. Encoded protein: CASSLPSGGFQETQYF.